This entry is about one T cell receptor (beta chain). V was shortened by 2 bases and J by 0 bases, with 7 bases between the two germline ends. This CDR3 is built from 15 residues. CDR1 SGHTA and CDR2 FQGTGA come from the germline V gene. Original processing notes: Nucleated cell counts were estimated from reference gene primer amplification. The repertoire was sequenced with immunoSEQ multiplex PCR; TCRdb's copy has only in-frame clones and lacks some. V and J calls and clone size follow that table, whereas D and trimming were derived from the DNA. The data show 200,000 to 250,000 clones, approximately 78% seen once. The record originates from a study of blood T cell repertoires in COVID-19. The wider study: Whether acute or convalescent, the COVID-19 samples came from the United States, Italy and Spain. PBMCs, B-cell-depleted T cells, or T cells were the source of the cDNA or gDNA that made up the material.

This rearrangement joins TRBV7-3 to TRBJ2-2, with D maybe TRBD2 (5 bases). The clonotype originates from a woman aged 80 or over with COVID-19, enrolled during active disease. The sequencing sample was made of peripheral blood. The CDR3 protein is CASSLEGSNTGELFF. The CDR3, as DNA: TGTGCCAGCAGCTTAGAGGGATCGAACACCGGGGAGCTGTTTTTT.